This TCR beta chain was sequenced for a study of blood T cell repertoires in COVID-19. Study details: Samples came from the United States, Italy and Spain, spanning acute and convalescent COVID-19.

The data were produced by immunoSEQ multiplex PCR, yet TCRdb's version contains in-frame clones alone and is incomplete. The repertoire includes around 60,000 clones, roughly 83% of them detected once, and roughly 10% sits in the top ten. The CDR3 extends over 15 amino acids. The V segment lost 4 bases and the J segment 2 bases; nucleotides outside the gene matches: 4. Germline V lookup: CDR1 ENHRY, CDR2 SYGVKD. This clonotype was obtained from a man aged 45 to 65 with COVID-19, enrolled during active disease. The gene calls are TRBV10-3 and TRBJ2-1; 8 bases match TRBD2. Sequenced input: peripheral blood. CDR3 sequence reads: CAISAGLGAYNEQFF. CDR3 in DNA: TGTGCCATCAGTGCGGGACTAGGGGCCTACAATGAGCAGTTCTTC.